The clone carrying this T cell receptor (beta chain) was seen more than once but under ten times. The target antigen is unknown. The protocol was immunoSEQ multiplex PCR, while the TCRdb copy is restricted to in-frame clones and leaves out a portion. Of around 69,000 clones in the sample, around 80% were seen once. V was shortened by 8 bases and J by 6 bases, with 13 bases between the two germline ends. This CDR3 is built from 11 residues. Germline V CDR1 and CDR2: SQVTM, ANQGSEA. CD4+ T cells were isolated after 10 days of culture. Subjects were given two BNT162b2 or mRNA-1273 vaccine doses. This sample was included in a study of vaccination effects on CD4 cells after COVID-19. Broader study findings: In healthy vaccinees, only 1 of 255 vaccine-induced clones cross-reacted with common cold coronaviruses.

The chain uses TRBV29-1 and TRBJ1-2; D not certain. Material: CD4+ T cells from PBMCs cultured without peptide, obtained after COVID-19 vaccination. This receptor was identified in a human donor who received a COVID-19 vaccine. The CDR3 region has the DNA TGCAGCTCAAAGGAGGGCCATGGCTACACCTTC. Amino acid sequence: CSSKEGHGYTF.